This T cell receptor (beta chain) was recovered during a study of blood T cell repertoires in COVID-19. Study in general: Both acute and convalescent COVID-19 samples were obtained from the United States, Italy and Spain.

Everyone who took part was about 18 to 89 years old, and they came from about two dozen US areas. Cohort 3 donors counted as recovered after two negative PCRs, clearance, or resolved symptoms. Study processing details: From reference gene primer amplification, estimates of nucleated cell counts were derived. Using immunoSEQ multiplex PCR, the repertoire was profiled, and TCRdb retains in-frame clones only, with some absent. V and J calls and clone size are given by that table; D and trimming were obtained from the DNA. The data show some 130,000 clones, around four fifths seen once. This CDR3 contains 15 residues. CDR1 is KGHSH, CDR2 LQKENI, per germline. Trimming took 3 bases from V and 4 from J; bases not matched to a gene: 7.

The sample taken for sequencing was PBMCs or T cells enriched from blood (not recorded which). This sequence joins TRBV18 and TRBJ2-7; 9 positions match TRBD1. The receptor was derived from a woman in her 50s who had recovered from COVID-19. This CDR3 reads CASSPPGQGGYEQYF. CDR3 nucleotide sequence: TGTGCCAGCTCACCTCCGGGACAGGGTGGGTACGAGCAGTACTTC.